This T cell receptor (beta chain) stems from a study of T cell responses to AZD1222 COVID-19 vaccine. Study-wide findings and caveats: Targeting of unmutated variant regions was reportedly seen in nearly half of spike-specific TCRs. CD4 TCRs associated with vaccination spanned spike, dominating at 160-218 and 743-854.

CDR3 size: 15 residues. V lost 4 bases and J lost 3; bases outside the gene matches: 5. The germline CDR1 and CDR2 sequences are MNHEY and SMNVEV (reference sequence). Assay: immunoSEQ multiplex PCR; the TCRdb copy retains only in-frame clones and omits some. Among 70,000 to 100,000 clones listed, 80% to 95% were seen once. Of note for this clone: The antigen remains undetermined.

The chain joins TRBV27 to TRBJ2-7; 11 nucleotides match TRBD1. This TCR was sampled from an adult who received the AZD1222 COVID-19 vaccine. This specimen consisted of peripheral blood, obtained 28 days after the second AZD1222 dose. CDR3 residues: CASSSRTGGGYEQYF. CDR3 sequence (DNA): TGTGCCAGCAGTTCCCGGACAGGGGGCGGCTACGAGCAGTACTTC.